The 11 T cell receptor beta chains presented below share a single source sample, sequenced in a study of CD8 T cells in ankylosing spondylitis. TCRdb re-called the 5' RACE reads with MiXCR, one entry per CDR3 protein. The table shows about 260,000 distinct CDR3 sequences, with over 15% occurring only once. The sequenced sample consisted of blood, either unsorted or a sorted T cell fraction (not recorded which). These TCRs come from a male donor with ankylosing spondylitis or in good health (not recorded which).

This clonotype occurred many times. The chain couples TRBV9 to TRBJ1-6; D call uncertain. Germline CDR1 and CDR2: SGDLS and YYNGEE. CDR3 length: 17 residues. Trimming removed 3 bases at V and 3 bases at J, with 16 bases between. The DNA of the CDR3 is TGTGCCAGCAGCGAGACGGGTATGCCAAACTATAATTCACCCCTCCACTTT. Its translation is CASSETGMPNYNSPLHF.

This chain uses TRBV6-4 with TRBJ1-4; 7 bases agree with TRBD1. This CDR3 spans 17 amino acids. The germline V gene has CDR1 MRHNA and CDR2 SNTAGT. Germline trimming cut 7 bases from V and 3 bases from J; bases unmatched to any gene: 14. CDR3 in amino acids: CASTGQGGWGANEKLFF. Written as DNA, the CDR3 is TGTGCCAGCACCGGACAAGGGGGCTGGGGTGCTAATGAAAAACTGTTTTTT.

This chain joins TRBV6-2 or TRBV6-3 and TRBJ2-2, with 9 bases lining up with TRBD1. Germline-derived CDR1 and CDR2 are MNHEY and SVGEGT. V was pared by 2 bases and J by 3 bases, with 10 bases of the junction left unmatched. This CDR3 contains 18 residues. CDR3 loop: CASSYGPGQGSYTGELFF. Here the CDR3 DNA reads TGTGCCAGCAGTTACGGTCCCGGACAGGGGTCGTACACCGGGGAGCTGTTTTTT.

The rearrangement uses TRBV20-1 and TRBJ2-3, with 9 nucleotides matching TRBD2. There are 15 residues in the CDR3. The ends lost 7 bases at V and 6 bases at J; junction bases unmatched: 14. Germline V gene lookup returns CDR1 DFQATT and CDR2 SNEGSKA (reference sequence). The CDR3 is CSGFTSGRMSDTQYF. In DNA form, the CDR3 reads TGCAGTGGCTTTACCAGCGGGAGGATGAGTGATACGCAGTATTTT.

In its sample, this clonotype was seen many times. The chain employs TRBV10-3 and TRBJ2-2; no clear D. This CDR3 is built from 15 residues. CDR1 and CDR2 from the germline V gene are ENHRY and SYGVKD. V lost 0 bases and J 4 bases, leaving 9 bases between the germline ends. CDR3 coding DNA: TGTGCCATCAGTGAGTCGGGGATCCCCACCGGGGAGCTGTTTTTT. Residues: CAISESGIPTGELFF.

Ten or more counts support this clonotype. The chain combines TRBV29-1 with TRBJ2-3; D perhaps matches TRBD1 (6 bases). V gave up 4 bases and J gave up 2 bases, with 10 bases separating them. Germline-derived CDR1 and CDR2 are SQVTM and ANQGSEA. This CDR3 has 13 residues. The chain's CDR3 is CSVGQGNTDTQYF. CDR3 bases: TGCAGCGTTGGCCAGGGGAACACAGATACGCAGTATTTT.

The rearrangement joins TRBV28 to TRBJ2-7; D perhaps matches TRBD1 (6 bases). The CDR3 has 13 residues. CDR1 and CDR2 from the germline V gene are MDHEN and SYDVKM. Trimming left V 9 bases short and J 6 bases short, with 18 bases between. The DNA of the CDR3 is TGTGCCAGTCAGTCCTCCACAGGGAGCGAGCAGTACGTC. Amino acids: CASQSSTGSEQYV.

Only a few counts were recorded for this clonotype. The V gene is TRBV27, the J gene TRBJ1-5, with D perhaps TRBD1 (5 bases). Germline V gene data show CDR1 as MNHEY and CDR2 as SMNVEV (reference sequence). The ends were cut back, 6 bases at V and 3 bases at J, with 12 bases in the middle. CDR3 length equals 14 residues. The CDR3: CASRISGFNQPQHF. For the CDR3, the DNA is TGTGCCAGCAGGATCTCAGGGTTCAATCAGCCCCAGCATTTT.

The chain combines TRBV29-1 with TRBJ1-4; D is unclear. CDR1 SQVTM and CDR2 ANQGSEA come from the germline V gene. CDR3 size: 13 residues. V was clipped by 7 bases and J by 5 bases, with 14 bases between them. The chain's CDR3 is CSAVADINEKLFF. The DNA of the CDR3 is TGCAGCGCCGTGGCAGACATCAATGAAAAACTGTTTTTT.

This clonotype was seen ten or more times. The chain carries TRBV9 and TRBJ1-5; D is unresolved. The germline V gene encodes CDR1 SGDLS and CDR2 YYNGEE. The CDR3 runs to 13 residues. V was cut by 5 bases and J by 4 bases, with 10 bases left in between. The CDR3 spells CASSRAVNQPQHF. For the CDR3, the DNA is TGTGCCAGCAGTAGGGCGGTTAATCAGCCCCAGCATTTT.

The V and J genes are TRBV6-1 and TRBJ2-7; D might be TRBD1 (5 bases). The CDR3 consists of 14 residues. With 1 base removed from V and 3 bases from J, the gap between germline ends came to 10 bases. Germline V gives CDR1 MNHNS, CDR2 SASEGT. DNA for the CDR3: TGTGCCAGCAGTGAAGGGGGCCTAAACTACGAGCAGTACGTC. It specifies CASSEGGLNYEQYV.